The subject of this entry is one T cell receptor beta chain. Its antigen is as yet unknown. V lost 3 bases, J lost 6 bases, and 5 bases stayed unmatched. The germline V gene encodes CDR1 MDHEN and CDR2 SYDVKM. The CDR3 is 14 residues long. The study ran the assay at deep level. Authors' methods: Filtering differed because ImmunoSEQ produced junction-only sequences that carried no quality scores. Clones were read by immunoSEQ multiplex PCR, and TCRdb kept only the in-frame ones, dropping some. V, J and clone size are taken as reported in that table, and D and trimming were inferred from the DNA itself. The sample holds a few million clones, under 97% seen once. The source of the sample is a study of shared clonotypes between healthy human individuals. Study-level results: Naive subsets tended to show greater estimated richness than memory subsets.

The gene calls are TRBV28 and TRBJ1-2; 9 nucleotides match TRBD1. This TCR derives from a man younger than 30 in good health. Specimen: naive CD4+ T cells sorted from blood. Stated subset: CD45RA+ positively selected. The CDR3 DNA reads TGTGCCAGCAGTTTCCGGGACAGGGATAATGGCTACACCTTC. This encodes CASSFRDRDNGYTF.